This entry lists 24 T cell receptor beta chains sequenced from one sample in a study of tumor and adjacent non-tumor tissue in lung cancer. No cell sorting was done before RNA was extracted from the tissue. Distant lung tissue was collected more than 3 cm away from the tumor edge. The library came from three nested PCR rounds adapted from ARM-PCR protocols. TCRdb reanalysed the multiplex PCR reads using MiXCR and keeps one entry per CDR3 protein. This table has more than 60,000 distinct CDR3 sequences, 76% appearing once. Sequencing used distant non-tumor lung tissue. Source of these receptors: a man in his 60s with non-small cell lung cancer.

V is TRBV12-3 or TRBV12-4 and J is TRBJ2-5; 9 bases map to TRBD2. The CDR3 totals 14 residues. CDR3: CANSRRGGGETQYF. CDR3 nucleotide sequence: TGTGCTAACAGTCGGCGGGGGGGCGGAGAGACCCAGTACTTC.

This chain connects TRBV2 to TRBJ2-2, with 7 bases fitting TRBD1. Germline trimming cut 3 bases from V and 6 bases from J; bases unmatched to any gene: 16. The CDR3 is 18 amino acids. Germline CDR1 SNHLY, CDR2 FYNNEI. The CDR3, as DNA: TGTGCCAGCAGTGATCAGGGGACAGAGGCAGCTCTTGCCGGGGAGCTGTTTTTT. It is translated as CASSDQGTEAALAGELFF.

Notes on this clonotype: Given the absence of the conserved phenylalanine or tryptophan at the CDR3 end, a read error is likely. The V gene is TRBV4-2, the J gene TRBJ1-1; 7 positions agree with TRBD1. The length of the CDR3 is 16 residues. Germline V gene lookup returns CDR1 LGHNA and CDR2 YNFKEQ. The CDR3 DNA reads TGTGTCAGCAGCCCGCCCTTAGGGACAGTGAACACTGAAGCTTTCCTT. This codes for CVSSPPLGTVNTEAFL.

This clonotype was found a few times. It may be a read error: a sequence one base away is much more abundant. The chain couples TRBV7-9 to TRBJ2-2; the D gene is possibly TRBD2 (6 bases). The ends were cut back, 1 base at V and 8 bases at J, with 20 bases in the middle. CDR1 SEHNR and CDR2 FQNEAQ come from the germline V gene (reference sequence). The CDR3 loop spans 17 amino acids. DNA for the CDR3: TGTGCCAGCAGCTTAGGCGGGGCAGGGAATTCACCGGGGGAGCTGTTTTTT. Translation gives CASSLGGAGNSPGELFF. The full variable domain, completed using reference TRBV7-9 and TRBJ2-2, is DTGVSQNPRHKITKRGQNVTFRCDPISEHNRLYWYRQTLGQGPEFLTYFQNEAQLEKSRLLSDRFSAERPKGSFSTLEIQRTEQGDSAMYLCASSLGGAGNSPGELFFGEGSRLTVL.

Turning to this clonotype: A junction boundary mismatches the germline segment, possibly from a read error. Here the CDR3 DNA reads TGTGCCAGCAGCCAGGAAAACACTGAAACTTTCTTT. It codes for CASSQENTETFF. This sequence joins TRBV2 and TRBJ1-1; D is ambiguous. CDR1 SNHLY and CDR2 FYNNEI come from the germline V gene. The CDR3 contains 12 residues.

About this clonotype itself: The missing conserved phenylalanine or tryptophan at the end of this CDR3 makes a read error likely. V is TRBV11-2 and J is TRBJ2-1, with TRBD2 matching over 7 bases. CDR3 size: 15 residues. CDR1 is SGHAT, CDR2 FQNNGV, per germline. The junction had 6 bases not matched to a gene; V was cut back by 5 bases and J by 2 bases. CDR3 amino acids: CASSQVGGAYNEQFL. For the CDR3, the DNA is TGTGCCAGCAGCCAAGTGGGAGGGGCCTACAATGAGCAGTTCTTA.

Regarding this clonotype: Lacking the conserved final phenylalanine or tryptophan, this CDR3 likely reflects a read error. The V gene is TRBV6-5, the J gene TRBJ2-1, with 7 bases matching TRBD2. The CDR3 sequence is 13 residues long. Germline CDR1 is MNHEY and CDR2 is SVGAGI. Unmatched junction bases numbered 8, after V lost 8 bases and J lost 7 bases. The CDR3 protein is CASCWAGVNEQFL. In nucleotides, the CDR3 is TGTGCCAGCTGTTGGGCGGGAGTTAATGAGCAGTTCTTA.

This clonotype was picked up many times. This rearrangement joins TRBV11-2 to TRBJ1-1, with D perhaps TRBD1 (5 bases). The germline V gene has CDR1 SGHAT and CDR2 FQNNGV. V was clipped by 5 bases and J by 4 bases, with 11 bases between them. CDR3 length: 13 amino acids. CDR3 sequence reads: CASSPGGGTEAFF. The CDR3 DNA is TGTGCCAGCAGCCCCGGGGGGGGCACTGAAGCTTTCTTT.

There are many counts of this clonotype. The CDR3 is CASSLAPKERLFF. The CDR3 DNA reads TGTGCCAGCAGTTTAGCGCCCAAGGAACGCTTGTTTTTT. J is TRBJ1-4 and V is TRBV12-3 or TRBV12-4, with D unresolved. The length of the CDR3 is 13 residues. Trimming removed 0 bases at V and 15 bases at J, with 14 bases between.

The sample holds a few counts of this clonotype. A read error is likely, as this CDR3 ends without the conserved phenylalanine or tryptophan. The chain combines TRBV28 with TRBJ1-2, with D perhaps TRBD1 (5 bases). CDR3 length: 14 amino acids. Germline CDR1 reads MDHEN; CDR2 reads SYDVKM. The CDR3 is CTSSPLGTKNDYTL. The DNA of the CDR3 is TGTACCAGCAGTCCACTAGGGACCAAAAATGACTACACCTTA.

The chain uses TRBV7-3 and TRBJ2-5; D might be TRBD1 or TRBD2, each matching 5 bases. The V end was cut by 6 bases, the J end by 1 base, with 15 bases between. CDR3 length: 15 residues. The V gene's germline CDR1 is SGHTA and CDR2 FQGTGA. CDR3 protein: CASSLDGASQETQYF. The CDR3 DNA is TGTGCCAGCAGTCTGGACGGGGCCTCCCAAGAGACCCAGTACTTC.

Worth noting for this clonotype: Possible read error: a much larger clone is one base away. This rearrangement joins TRBV28 to TRBJ1-1; 7 bases map to TRBD1. The V gene's germline CDR1 is MDHEN and CDR2 SYDVKM. The CDR3 has 13 amino acids. The J segment lost 3 bases and the V segment lost 4 bases, leaving 2 bases of the junction unmatched. CDR3 DNA: TGTGCCAGCAGTTCCAGGGGGTACACTGAAGCTTTCTTT. This gives the protein CASSSRGYTEAFF.

Points on this clonotype: One base away lies a much larger clone, so this may be a sequencing read error. The rearrangement joins TRBV19 to TRBJ1-1; perhaps TRBD1 as D (5 bases). CDR3 length: 16 residues. Germline CDR1 reads LNHDA; CDR2 reads SQIVND (reference sequence). Written as DNA, the CDR3 is TGTGCCAGTACCTCCCTAGGGGAAATTTTGAAAACTGAAGCTTTCTTT. This encodes CASTSLGEILKTEAFF. Based on the CDR3 plus reference TRBV19 and TRBJ1-1, the full variable domain is DGGITQSPKYLFRKEGQNVTLSCEQNLNHDAMYWYRQDPGQGLRLIYYSQIVNDFQKGDIAEGYSVSREKKESFPLTVTSAQKNPTAFYLCASTSLGEILKTEAFFGQGTRLTVV.

Worth noting for this clonotype: One junction end does not reproduce the germline sequence, and a read error may be involved. This chain joins TRBV16 and TRBJ1-5, with unresolved D. Germline CDR1 is KGHSY and CDR2 is FQNENV. CDR3 length: 15 amino acids. The CDR3 DNA follows: TGTTCCAGCAGTCAAATCAACGCCTTAAATCAGCCCCAGCATTTT. This codes for CSSSQINALNQPQHF.

In regard to this clonotype: An end of the junction does not agree with germline; a read error may underlie this. The chain has TRBV11-3 and TRBJ2-3, with a weak D call TRBD2 (5 bases). Looked up from germline, CDR1 is SGHNT and CDR2 is YENEEA. The CDR3 runs 16 residues. In DNA form, the CDR3 reads TGTACCAGCAGCTCCAGGCTAGCAGATAGCACATATACGAAGTATTTT. Amino acids: CTSSSRLADSTYTKYF.

In its sample, this clonotype was seen once. V gene TRBV29-1 combines with J gene TRBJ2-2, with D perhaps assigned TRBD1 or TRBD2 (6 bases each). Germline V gene lookup returns CDR1 SQVTM and CDR2 ANQGSEA. The CDR3 runs 14 residues. CDR3 nucleotide sequence: TGCGGCGCCTACCCAAGGGTCGGGGGCTGGGAGCTGTTTTTT. The encoded protein is CGAYPRVGGWELFF.

As for this clonotype: A junction end diverges from the germline sequence, so it may reflect a read error. The chain recombines TRBV6-5 with TRBJ2-5; the D is unclear. CDR3 length: 12 amino acids. Germline CDR1 and CDR2: MNHEY and SVGAGI. The CDR3 bases are TGTGTCAGCGACTCGGGCGATGAGACCCAGTACTTC. Translated: CVSDSGDETQYF.

The chain has TRBV12-3 or TRBV12-4 and TRBJ2-6; TRBD1 might be the D (5 bases). V lost 1 base and J lost 2, with 6 bases in between. The CDR3 extends over 15 amino acids. CDR3 in DNA: TGTGCCAGCAGTTTAGGGGGCGCTGGGGCCAACGTCCTGACTTTC. It is translated as CASSLGGAGANVLTF.

The genes are TRBV10-3 and TRBJ2-3, with D maybe TRBD1 (5 bases). The CDR3 extends over 14 amino acids. V dropped 7 bases and J dropped 13 bases, with 24 bases sitting between them. Germline V lookup: CDR1 ENHRY, CDR2 SYGVKD. As DNA, the CDR3 is TGTGCCATCACCCCGACAGAGTTCACAGATACTAAGTATTTT. This translates into CAITPTEFTDTKYF.

About this clonotype: The junction departs from the called germline gene at one end, perhaps through a read error. This chain uses TRBV10-2 with TRBJ2-5; the match to TRBD2 covers 14 bases. CDR3 length: 21 amino acids. CDR1 is WSHSY and CDR2 is SAAADI in the germline V gene. The CDR3 DNA is TGCGTCAGCAGTGAAGGGATACCGGGACTAGCGGGAGCCAAGTCCCAAGAGACCCAGTACTTC. Encoded protein: CVSSEGIPGLAGAKSQETQYF.

The chain is built from TRBV5-4 and TRBJ2-1, with D possibly matching TRBD2 (5 bases). The CDR3 is made up of 16 amino acids. The V end was cut by 3 bases, the J end by 0 bases, with 13 bases between. Germline V gene data show CDR1 as SGHNT and CDR2 as YYREEE (reference sequence). In DNA form, the CDR3 reads TGTGCCAGCAGCTCGCTAGCCCTGAGCTCCTACAATGAGCAGTTCTTC. Protein: CASSSLALSSYNEQFF.

The chain is built from TRBV6-1 and TRBJ2-1, with TRBD2 matching 8 bases. The CDR3 contains 15 residues. Unmatched junction bases numbered 9, after V lost 4 bases and J lost 7 bases. CDR1 MNHNS and CDR2 SASEGT come from the germline V gene. CDR3 protein: CASSVTSAKGNEQFF. The CDR3 DNA is TGTGCCAGCAGTGTGACTAGCGCCAAGGGGAATGAGCAGTTCTTC.

Details on this clonotype: A read error may explain this, as a much larger clone is one base away. Because it lacks the conserved phenylalanine or tryptophan at the end, this CDR3 is likely a read error. J is TRBJ2-3 and V is TRBV19; no firm D call. The CDR3 covers 15 residues. The V and J ends lost 3 bases and 1 base respectively, with 11 bases between them. Germline assignment: CDR1 LNHDA and CDR2 SQIVND (reference sequence). The DNA for the CDR3 is TGTGCCAGTAGTATTTCGCGGTCGGGCACAGATACGCAGTATTAT. Its protein product is CASSISRSGTDTQYY.

This clonotype was detected many times. This sequence joins TRBV5-1 and TRBJ2-7; 9 nucleotides agree with TRBD1. The CDR3 loop spans 14 amino acids. Looked up from germline, CDR1 is SGHRS and CDR2 is YFSETQ. V dropped 4 bases and J dropped 3; count of bases not matched to a gene: 5. The CDR3 is CASSPRQGGYEQYF. DNA for the CDR3: TGCGCCAGCAGCCCCCGACAGGGGGGCTACGAGCAGTACTTC.